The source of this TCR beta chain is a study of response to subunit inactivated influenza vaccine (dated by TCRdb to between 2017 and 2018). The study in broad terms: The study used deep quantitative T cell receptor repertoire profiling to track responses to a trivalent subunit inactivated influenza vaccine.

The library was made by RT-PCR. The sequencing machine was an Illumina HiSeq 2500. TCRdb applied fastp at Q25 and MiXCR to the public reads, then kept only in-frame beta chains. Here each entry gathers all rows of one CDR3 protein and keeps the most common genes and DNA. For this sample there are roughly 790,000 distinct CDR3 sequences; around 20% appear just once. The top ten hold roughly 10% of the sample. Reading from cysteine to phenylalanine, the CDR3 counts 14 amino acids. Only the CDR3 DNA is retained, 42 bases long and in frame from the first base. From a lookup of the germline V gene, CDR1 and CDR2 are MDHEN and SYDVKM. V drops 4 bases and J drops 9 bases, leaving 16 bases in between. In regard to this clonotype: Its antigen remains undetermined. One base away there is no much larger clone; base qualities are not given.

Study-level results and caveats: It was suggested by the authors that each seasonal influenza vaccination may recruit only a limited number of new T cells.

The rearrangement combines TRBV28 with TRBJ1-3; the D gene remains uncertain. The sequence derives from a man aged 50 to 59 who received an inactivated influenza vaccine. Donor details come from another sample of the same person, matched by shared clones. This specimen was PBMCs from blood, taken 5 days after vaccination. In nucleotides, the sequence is TGTGCCAGCAGTTCTCAATACGACAAGCGCACCATATATTTT. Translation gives CASSSQYDKRTIYF.